This section outlines one T cell receptor (beta chain) sequence together with its context. Sequenced by immunoSEQ multiplex PCR; TCRdb stores in-frame clones only, minus some. The sample comprises under 95,000 clones, about 90% of which are singletons, and roughly 7.1% rests with the top ten. This sample is drawn from a study of blood T cell repertoires in COVID-19. Overall study: Specimens from acute and convalescent COVID-19 originated in the United States, Italy and Spain. The analysed material was cDNA or gDNA that came from T cells, B-cell-depleted T cells, or PBMCs.

This CDR3 has 10 amino acids. V was shortened by 6 bases and J by 8 bases, with 7 bases between the two germline ends. From germline, CDR1 is MDHEN and CDR2 SYDVKM. The chain recombines TRBV28 with TRBJ1-2; D uncertain. This TCR derives from a human donor with acute or convalescent COVID-19. The donor label of this sample is uncertain. Sequencing was done on a sample of peripheral blood. The CDR3 sequence is CASSHTGYTF. CDR3 nucleotides: TGTGCCAGCAGCCACACGGGCTACACCTTC.